This is a list of T cell receptor beta chains from one sample in a study of cytomegalovirus exposure and HLA in healthy donors. Assay used: immunoSEQ multiplex PCR; TCRdb lists only in-frame clones, some missing. The table lists approximately 190,000 clones, roughly 76% of them singletons. Sequencing was performed on PBMCs. Every receptor here comes from a man between 40 and 49 years old in good health and CMV-seropositive. Both conserved end residues are part of each CDR3. D genes are given only for firm matches. Clone size is not always given. Where it is, it says once, few, many or a class for expanded clones.

J gene,D gene,CDR3 length,clone size,V gene,CDR3 DNA,CDR3 protein
TRBJ2-3,TRBD1,19,.,TRBV28,TGTGCCAGCAGTTCGGACAGGGGGGAAACTAGCTGGTCCAGAGATACGCAGTATTTT,CASSSDRGETSWSRDTQYF
TRBJ2-7,TRBD1,15,once,TRBV6-1,TGTGCCAGCAGTGGACAAGACAGGGCCCCCTACGAGCAGTACTTC,CASSGQDRAPYEQYF
TRBJ2-5,.,17,.,TRBV7-9,TGTGCCAGCACCTCACCCCGCGGGGTTGGGGACCAAGAGACCCAGTACTTC,CASTSPRGVGDQETQYF
TRBJ2-3,TRBD1,14,.,TRBV6-4,TGTGCCAGCAGTCCCACAGGGGCCACAGATACGCAGTATTTT,CASSPTGATDTQYF
TRBJ2-1,TRBD1,12,.,TRBV19,TGTGCCAGTAGTCCGGGACAGATTGGGCAGTTCTTC,CASSPGQIGQFF
TRBJ2-3,TRBD2,17,.,TRBV15,TGTGCCACCAGCAGAGATCCTACTAGCGTAAGCACAGATACGCAGTATTTT,CATSRDPTSVSTDTQYF
TRBJ1-4,TRBD1,14,.,TRBV7-9,TGTGCCAGCAGCCTCCGGGACAGGGATGAAAAACTGTTTTTT,CASSLRDRDEKLFF
TRBJ2-3,.,16,.,TRBV7-3,TGTGCCAGCAGCACTGTCACGGGTTCGGACACAGATACGCAGTATTTT,CASSTVTGSDTDTQYF
TRBJ2-1,TRBD2,15,few,TRBV6-1,TGTGCCAGCACCGAGACTAGCGGGGCCGGGAATGAGCAGTTCTTC,CASTETSGAGNEQFF
TRBJ2-5,.,9,.,TRBV4-3,TGCGCCATGACTTGGGAGCAGTACTTC,CAMTWEQYF
TRBJ2-1,TRBD1,15,.,TRBV6-6,TGTGCCAGCAGTTTTTCGCCGGGACAGGGAAATGAGCAGTTCTTC,CASSFSPGQGNEQFF
TRBJ1-1,.,15,.,TRBV7-3,TGTGCCAGCAGCCCATCGGGACAAGTGAACACTGAAGCTTTCTTT,CASSPSGQVNTEAFF
TRBJ2-1,.,15,.,TRBV5-4,TGTGCCAGCAGCTTATGGACCGGGGCCTACAATGAGCAGTTCTTC,CASSLWTGAYNEQFF
TRBJ1-2,.,12,.,TRBV5-6,TGTGCCAGCAGCTTGCGACAGAACCGGTACACCTTC,CASSLRQNRYTF
TRBJ2-7,.,11,.,TRBV5-6,TGTGCCAGCAGCTTGGGGCCCGAGCAGTACTTC,CASSLGPEQYF
TRBJ1-5,.,14,.,TRBV19,TGTGCCAGTAGCTTCGACAGCTCCAATCAGCCCCAGCATTTT,CASSFDSSNQPQHF
TRBJ1-1,.,13,few,TRBV28,TGTGCCAGCAGTTTTTCGGGGAACACTGAAGCTTTCTTT,CASSFSGNTEAFF
TRBJ1-5,.,18,once,TRBV27,TGTGCCAGCAGCCCTACCCTCATGGGAGGGGTTAGCAATCAGCCCCAGCATTTT,CASSPTLMGGVSNQPQHF
TRBJ2-3,TRBD1,15,.,TRBV7-2,TGTGCCAGCAGCTCGTGGGACAGCCGCACAGATACGCAGTATTTT,CASSSWDSRTDTQYF
TRBJ2-7,.,15,.,TRBV12-5,TGTGCTAGTGGTCCCGAGCGCCCCCGACGCTACGAGCAGTACTTC,CASGPERPRRYEQYF
TRBJ2-2,TRBD2,17,.,TRBV14,TGTGCCAGCAGCCAAGAGAGTCTAGCGGGGGAGACCGGGGAGCTGTTTTTT,CASSQESLAGETGELFF
TRBJ2-1,TRBD2,16,.,TRBV14,TGTGCCAGCAGCCAACTAGCGGGGGGGTTCTACAATGAGCAGTTCTTC,CASSQLAGGFYNEQFF
TRBJ2-3,TRBD1,14,.,TRBV6-5,TGTGCCAGCGGGAGGACAGGGGGCCCAGATACGCAGTATTTT,CASGRTGGPDTQYF
TRBJ2-7,.,11,.,TRBV20-1,TGCAGTGCTAGATTCCAGTACGAGCAGTACTTC,CSARFQYEQYF
TRBJ1-5,TRBD1,14,.,TRBV30,TGTGCCTGGAGGTCGGCAGGGGGCAGTCAGCCCCAGCATTTT,CAWRSAGGSQPQHF
TRBJ2-2,.,16,.,TRBV6-4,TGTGCCAGCAGTGAGGACCCGGGGACGAACACCGGGGAGCTGTTTTTT,CASSEDPGTNTGELFF
TRBJ2-3,TRBD2,13,.,TRBV2,TGTGCCAGCGGACTAGCGGGGACAGATACGCAGTATTTT,CASGLAGTDTQYF
TRBJ1-4,.,15,.,TRBV5-8,TGTGCCAGCAGCCCGTTGACAGGCTTTAATGAAAAACTGTTTTTT,CASSPLTGFNEKLFF
TRBJ2-2,TRBD2,16,.,TRBV7-3,TGTGCCAGCAGCCTCCCAGGAGGAGCGGGGCCCGGGGAGCTGTTTTTT,CASSLPGGAGPGELFF
TRBJ2-3,.,12,.,TRBV5-1,TGCGCCAGCAGCTTGGCCGGAGATACGCAGTATTTT,CASSLAGDTQYF
TRBJ1-4,.,12,.,TRBV4-1,TGCGCCAGCAGCCAAGTATTAGAAAAACTGTTTTTT,CASSQVLEKLFF
TRBJ1-1,.,11,.,TRBV6-5,TGTGCCAGCAGCCCGGGGACTGAAGCTTTCTTT,CASSPGTEAFF
TRBJ2-7,.,15,.,TRBV27,TGTGCCAGCAGTTTAGAGGTGGGGCCGACCTACGAGCAGTACTTC,CASSLEVGPTYEQYF
TRBJ2-2,.,15,.,TRBV6-5,TGTGCCACCACCTTGGGGCTCCCCGCCACCGGGGAGCTGTTTTTT,CATTLGLPATGELFF
TRBJ2-5,TRBD2,12,.,TRBV2,TGTGCCAGCAGTGCACTAGCGGGGGCGTGGGACTTC,CASSALAGAWDF
TRBJ1-4,TRBD1,17,.,TRBV7-6,TGTGCCAGCAGCCCCGGACAGGGCGCCGTAAAGGGTGAAAAACTGTTTTTT,CASSPGQGAVKGEKLFF
TRBJ2-2,TRBD1,15,few,TRBV29-1,TGCAGCGTTGGGGCAGGGGGCCAAGGTGCCGGGGAGCTGTTTTTT,CSVGAGGQGAGELFF
TRBJ2-2,.,14,.,TRBV7-2,TGTGCCAGCTCCTCCGACCCGGGCACCGGGGAGCTGTTTTTT,CASSSDPGTGELFF
TRBJ2-2,.,18,.,TRBV7-8,TGTGCCAGCAGCTTCTTTCAGGGGGGAATTGAAGGCACCGGGGAGCTGTTTTTT,CASSFFQGGIEGTGELFF
TRBJ2-3,.,12,.,TRBV7-7,TGTGCTAGCAGCCTCCTACTAGATACGCAGTATTTT,CASSLLLDTQYF
TRBJ2-7,.,13,once,TRBV7-2,TGTGCCAGCAGCTTAGGAAGCAGGGACGAGCAGTACTTC,CASSLGSRDEQYF
TRBJ2-4,.,13,.,TRBV6-4,TGTGCCAGCAGTGGGCTGAGGGGGTCCATTCAGTACTTC,CASSGLRGSIQYF
TRBJ2-7,TRBD1,15,.,TRBV18,TGTGCCAGCTCACCATTGACAGGGGACCCCTACGAGCAGTACTTC,CASSPLTGDPYEQYF
TRBJ1-2,TRBD1,13,.,TRBV6-6,TGTGCCACGCGAGGGGGCGGGGACTATGGCTACACCTTC,CATRGGGDYGYTF
TRBJ1-1,.,14,few,TRBV11-2,TGTGCCAGCAGCTTAGAGCCAGGGTACACTGAAGCTTTCTTT,CASSLEPGYTEAFF
TRBJ2-7,TRBD2,15,few,TRBV6-4,TGTGCCAGCAGCATTGGACCTAGCGGCCTCTACGAGCAGTACTTC,CASSIGPSGLYEQYF
TRBJ1-3,.,15,.,TRBV6-6,TGTGCCAGCAGTTACTCGCAGGGAGGTGGAAACACCATATATTTT,CASSYSQGGGNTIYF
TRBJ1-1,.,16,.,TRBV12-5,TGTGCTAGTGCTTTCTCACATGGGGGCGCCGACGCTGAAGCTTTCTTT,CASAFSHGGADAEAFF
TRBJ2-2,.,15,once,TRBV9,TGTGCCAGCAGCCCCCGGACAGCGAACACCGGGGAGCTGTTTTTT,CASSPRTANTGELFF
TRBJ2-3,TRBD1,15,.,TRBV19,TGTGCCAGTAGTATAGCCGGACAGGGAAGGGATACGCAGTATTTT,CASSIAGQGRDTQYF
TRBJ2-7,TRBD1,15,.,TRBV4-3,TGCGCCAGCAGCCCAACCGGGACAGGGGACTACGAGCAGTACTTC,CASSPTGTGDYEQYF
TRBJ1-3,.,15,.,TRBV7-2,TGTGCCAGCAGCCAGCGGGACACCGCCTGGGACACCATATATTTT,CASSQRDTAWDTIYF
TRBJ2-5,TRBD2,16,.,TRBV4-3,TGCGCCAGCAGCCAGGGGACTAGCGGCTCCCAAGAGACCCAGTACTTC,CASSQGTSGSQETQYF
TRBJ1-5,TRBD1,15,.,TRBV29-1,TGCAGCGTGACAACAGGGGGAAATTATGCGAAGCCCCAGCATTTT,CSVTTGGNYAKPQHF